This T cell receptor (beta chain) was obtained from a study of Ad26.COV2.S vaccination and SARS-CoV-2 variants (dated by TCRdb to the early 2020s). For the study in its entirety: Sequencing of the TCRbeta repertoire served to evaluate the specificity and breadth of SARS-CoV-2-reactive T cell receptors following Ad26.COV2.S vaccination. A total of 32 samples were included in the TCR-sequenced set, comprising around 19 Ad26.COV2.S vaccine recipients, 5 placebo recipients and 8 SARS-CoV-2 convalescent individuals. What the work shows at the level of the full study, not this receptor alone: Non-spike TCR breadth was comparable between vaccine and placebo recipients, consistent with the vaccine containing only spike. Compared with placebo recipients, Ad26.COV2.S recipients showed higher spike-specific TCR breadth (P = 0.0014). The authors noted that total T cell responses may have been underestimated by the TCR breadth and depth analyses. Substantial breadth of spike-specific CD8+ and CD4+ T cell responses was reported after vaccination.

The time point label of this sample denotes: individuals recovered from natural SARS-CoV-2 infection. For CDR1 and CDR2, the germline V gene (reference sequence) lists DFQATT and SNEGSKA. The CDR3 has 11 amino acids, counting the end cysteine and phenylalanine. Only the CDR3 portion is preserved as DNA: 33 bases, with reading frame beginning at the first base. V loses 6 bases of germline sequence and J loses 8 bases, and the interval between the two ends is 13 bases. The immunoSEQ Assay was used to sequence TCRbeta CDR3 regions. After extraction, genomic DNA underwent amplification by bias-controlled multiplex PCR, followed by high-throughput sequencing. The original pipeline was this. Collapsing and filtering of sequences were performed to quantify the absolute abundance of each unique TCRbeta CDR3 region. T cell fraction was estimated by normalizing TCRbeta template counts to usable DNA, with usable DNA measured through amplification of reference genes found in all nucleated cells. Repertoire TCRs were annotated as SARS-CoV-2-specific by exact matching of V gene, CDR3 amino acid sequence and J gene to a known reactive TCR set. MIRA supplied the reference SARS-CoV-2 TCR set, which was filtered for enrichment in COVID-19-positive ImmuneCODE repertoires so that public or cross-reactive TCRs were removed. Drawing on the MIRA antigens, annotated TCRs were analysed further at the level of specific ORF or position within ORF. Breadth was defined as annotated unique rearrangements over total unique productive rearrangements; depth was the summed frequency of those rearrangements. TCR breadth was compared between groups using two-sided Wilcoxon rank-sum tests. TCRdb obtained this table from immuneACCESS and retained in-frame rearrangements with V and J assigned. These tables miss some clones; where compared with another copy, unresolved V genes account for less than half of the shortfall, and the remainder is unexplained. V and J calls and clone size are those listed in that table; D and trimming were worked out from the DNA. The sample profile shows fewer than 100,000 clones; around 82% of them were found once. Of the sample, more than 15% is held by the ten largest clones.

On this clone itself: Its antigen is unknown. No much larger clone exists at a distance of one base, and base qualities are not known.

The receptor's source is a human donor who had recovered from COVID-19. Specimen: peripheral blood, collected after recovery from COVID-19. The V gene is TRBV20-1 and the J gene is TRBJ1-1, with the D gene not confidently named. The DNA sequence is TGCAGTGCGAAGGAAGTCCCCGAAGCTTTCTTT. It is translated as CSAKEVPEAFF.